This TCR beta chain appears in the sequencing data of a study of T cell repertoires in cytomegalovirus infection. Study details: CMV epitopes that were recently identified and HLA-C-restricted were used alongside well-studied HLA-B-restricted ones. From public TCR beta signatures came an indication of both CMV infection and matching HLA type. Notes on the study in general: Clonotype analysis showed dominance of the ex vivo response by HLA-C-restricted CMV-specific TCR beta clonotypes. Individuals carrying CMV plus the relevant HLA were identified by cumulative frequency of public TCR beta families.

Comment on this clonotype: Its antigen is not known.

Each CDR3 protein gets one entry after TCRdb re-called the reads with MiXCR. The profile shows 600,000 to 700,000 distinct CDR3 sequences, around 31% of them singletons. The TCR originated in a human donor in good health (CMV status not recorded). Some clones in this sample may be carry-over from other donors' samples. Sequenced material: cultured PBMCs, taken from culture after CMV antigen stimulation.

The CDR3 region has the DNA TGTGCCAGCAGCTTACGGGGCGGGAGGGCCGATACGCAGTATTTT. Residues: CASSLRGGRADTQYF. The V and J genes are TRBV11-2 and TRBJ2-3; 9 bases align to TRBD2. This CDR3 has 15 amino acids. The V segment lost 2 bases and the J segment 6 bases; nucleotides outside the gene matches: 6. Germline lookup yields CDR1 SGHAT and CDR2 FQNNGV. The variable domain in full, with the rest retrieved from reference TRBV11-2 and TRBJ2-3, is EAGVAQSPRYKIIEKRQSVAFWCNPISGHATLYWYQQILGQGPKLLIQFQNNGVVDDSQLPKDRFSAERLKGVDSTLKIQPAKLEDSAVYLCASSLRGGRADTQYFGPGTRLTVL.